This TCR beta chain was documented in a study of beta chain features in type 1 diabetes. Study-level information: Sorted cells examined across all samples numbered 100 million to 140 million.

Germline V gives CDR1 SSHAT, CDR2 FNYEAQ (reference sequence). CDR3 length equals 16 residues. Points on this clone: Its specificity is unknown. The junction does not match germline at one end; this may be a read error.

Study-wide points: cDNA-based reads could over-represent cells with high TCR expression.

The investigators reverse transcribed all of the isolated RNA, so they sequenced expressed TCRB transcripts. Here immunoSEQ multiplex PCR was the method, and the copy in TCRdb shows in-frame clones only, minus some. The data show 130,000 to 150,000 clones, less than 8.5% seen once. V gene TRBV7-7 combines with J gene TRBJ2-3; 15 bases line up with TRBD2. The source is a young woman in good health. What was sequenced was central memory CD4+ T cells from blood. CDR3 sequence: CASSLGTSGRTDTQYF. CDR3 in DNA: TGTGCTAGCAGCCTAGGGACTAGCGGGAGGACAGATACGCAGTATTTT. Complete variable domain (other parts from reference TRBV7-7 and TRBJ2-3): GAGVSQSPRYKVTKRGQDVTLRCDPISSHATLYWYQQALGQGPEFLTYFNYEAQPDKSGLPSDRFSAERPEGSISTLTIQRTEQRDSAMYRCASSLGTSGRTDTQYFGPGTRLTVL.